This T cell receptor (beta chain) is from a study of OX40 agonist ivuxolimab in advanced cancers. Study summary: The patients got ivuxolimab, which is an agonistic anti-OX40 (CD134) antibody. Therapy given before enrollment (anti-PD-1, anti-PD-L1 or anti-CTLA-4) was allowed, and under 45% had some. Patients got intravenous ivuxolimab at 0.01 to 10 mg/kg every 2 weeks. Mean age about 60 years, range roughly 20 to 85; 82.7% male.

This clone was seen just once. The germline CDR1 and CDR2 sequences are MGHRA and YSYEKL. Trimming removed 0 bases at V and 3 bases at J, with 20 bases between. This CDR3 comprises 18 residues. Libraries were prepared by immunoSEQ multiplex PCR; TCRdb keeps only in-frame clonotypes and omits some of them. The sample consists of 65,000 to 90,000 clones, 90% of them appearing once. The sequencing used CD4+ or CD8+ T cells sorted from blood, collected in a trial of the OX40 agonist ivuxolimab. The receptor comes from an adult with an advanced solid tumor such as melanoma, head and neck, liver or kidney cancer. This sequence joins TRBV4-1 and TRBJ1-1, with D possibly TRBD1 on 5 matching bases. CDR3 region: CASSQEGPVSWRDTEAFF. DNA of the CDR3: TGCGCCAGCAGCCAAGAGGGGCCGGTTTCCTGGCGGGACACTGAAGCTTTCTTT.